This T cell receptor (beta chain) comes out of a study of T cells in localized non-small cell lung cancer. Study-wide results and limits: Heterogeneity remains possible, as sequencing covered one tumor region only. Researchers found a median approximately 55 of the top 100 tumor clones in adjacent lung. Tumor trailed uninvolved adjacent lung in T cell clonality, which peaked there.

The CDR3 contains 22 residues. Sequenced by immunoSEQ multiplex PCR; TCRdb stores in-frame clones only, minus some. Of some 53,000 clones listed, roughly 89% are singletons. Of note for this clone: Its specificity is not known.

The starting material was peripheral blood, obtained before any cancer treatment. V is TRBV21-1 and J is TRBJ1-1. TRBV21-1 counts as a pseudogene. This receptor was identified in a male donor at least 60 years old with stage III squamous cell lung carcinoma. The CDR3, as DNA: TGTGCCAGCAGCAAAGGACCGGGAGGGACCTCTTCTCATTTTGAGGGGAACACTGAAGCTTTCTTT. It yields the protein CASSKGPGGTSSHFEGNTEAFF.